This TCR beta chain is from a study of Graves' ophthalmopathy and Graves' hyperthyroidism. Study-level points and caveats: A roughly 84% specificity and around 89% sensitivity were achieved by a 13-signature model that separated ophthalmopathy from stable hyperthyroidism.

At least ten counts were recorded for this clonotype. No antigen is known for it. Deletions cut 5 bases from V and 3 bases from J, with 11 bases between. The CDR3 covers 12 residues. CDR1 SQVTM and CDR2 ANQGSEA come from the germline V gene. Amplification of the TCR beta CDR3 regions used RNA transcripts (as template). Second-round multiplex PCR followed a first-round RT-PCR using HTBI primers. One entry per CDR3 protein results from TCRdb running MiXCR on the multiplex PCR reads. The sample consists of a few hundred thousand distinct CDR3 sequences, 35% to 45% of them appearing once. This chain links TRBV29-1 with TRBJ2-7, with D hard to call. The source is an adult man with Graves' hyperthyroidism. The sequenced sample consisted of peripheral blood or thyroid tissue (not recorded which). Written as DNA, the CDR3 is TGCAGCGTTTCCCATCCCCTCTACGAGCAGTACTTC. Its translation: CSVSHPLYEQYF.